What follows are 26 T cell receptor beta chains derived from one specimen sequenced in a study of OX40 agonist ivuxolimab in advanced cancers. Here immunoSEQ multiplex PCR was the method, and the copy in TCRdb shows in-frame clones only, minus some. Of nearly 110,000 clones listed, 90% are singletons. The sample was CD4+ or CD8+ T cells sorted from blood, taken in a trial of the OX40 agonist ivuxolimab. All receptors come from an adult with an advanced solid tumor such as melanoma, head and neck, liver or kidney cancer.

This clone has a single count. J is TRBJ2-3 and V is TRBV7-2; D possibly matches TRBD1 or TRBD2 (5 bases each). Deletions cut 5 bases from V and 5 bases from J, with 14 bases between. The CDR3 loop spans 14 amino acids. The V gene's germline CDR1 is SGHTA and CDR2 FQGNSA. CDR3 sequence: CASSVGTGEDTQYF. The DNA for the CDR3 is TGTGCCAGCAGCGTTGGGACCGGAGAAGATACGCAGTATTTT.

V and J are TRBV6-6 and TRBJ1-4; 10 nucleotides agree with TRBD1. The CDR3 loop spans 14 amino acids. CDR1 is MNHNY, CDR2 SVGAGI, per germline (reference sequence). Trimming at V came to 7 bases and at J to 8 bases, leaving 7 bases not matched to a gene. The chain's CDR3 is CASNQDRGDEKLFF. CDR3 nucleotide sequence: TGTGCCAGCAACCAGGACAGGGGGGACGAAAAACTGTTTTTT.

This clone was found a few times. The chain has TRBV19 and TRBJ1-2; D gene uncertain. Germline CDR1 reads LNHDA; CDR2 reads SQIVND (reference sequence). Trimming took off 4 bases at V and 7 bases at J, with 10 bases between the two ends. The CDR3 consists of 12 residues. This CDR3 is CASSRATSGYTF. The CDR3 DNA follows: TGTGCCAGTAGTAGGGCGACAAGTGGCTACACCTTC.

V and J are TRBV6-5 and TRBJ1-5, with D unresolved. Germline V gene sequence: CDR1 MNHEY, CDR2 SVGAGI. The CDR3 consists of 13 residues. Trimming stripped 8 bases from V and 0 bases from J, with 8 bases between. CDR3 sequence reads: CASSALSNQPQHF. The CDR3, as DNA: TGTGCCAGCTCGGCCCTTAGCAATCAGCCCCAGCATTTT.

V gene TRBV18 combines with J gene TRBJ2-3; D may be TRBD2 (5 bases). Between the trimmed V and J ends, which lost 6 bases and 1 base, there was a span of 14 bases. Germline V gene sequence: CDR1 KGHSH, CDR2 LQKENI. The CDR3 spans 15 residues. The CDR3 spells CASSRDYRGTDTQYF. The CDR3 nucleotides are TGTGCCAGCTCTCGTGACTACCGGGGCACAGATACGCAGTATTTT. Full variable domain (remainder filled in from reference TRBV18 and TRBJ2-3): NAGVMQNPRHLVRRRGQEARLRCSPMKGHSHVYWYRQLPEEGLKFMVYLQKENIIDESGMPKERFSAEFPKEGPSILRIQQVVRGDSAAYFCASSRDYRGTDTQYFGPGTRLTVL.

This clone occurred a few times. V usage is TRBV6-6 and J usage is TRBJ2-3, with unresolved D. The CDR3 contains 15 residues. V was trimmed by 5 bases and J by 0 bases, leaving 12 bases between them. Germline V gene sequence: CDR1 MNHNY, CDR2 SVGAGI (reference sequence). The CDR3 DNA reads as TGTGCCAGCAGTGCTCGAGGTCCTAGCACAGATACGCAGTATTTT. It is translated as CASSARGPSTDTQYF.

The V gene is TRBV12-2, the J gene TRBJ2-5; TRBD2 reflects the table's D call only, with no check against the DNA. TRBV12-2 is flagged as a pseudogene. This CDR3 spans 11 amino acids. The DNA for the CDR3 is TGTGCAAGTCCCTCCGGAGAGACCCAGTACTTC. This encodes CASPSGETQYF.

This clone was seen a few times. CDR3 DNA sequence: TGTGCCAGCAGTCGACAGGGATTCGAGCAGTTCTTC. Protein: CASSRQGFEQFF. The chain uses TRBV28 and TRBJ2-1; 7 positions match TRBD1. This CDR3 comprises 12 residues. CDR1 is MDHEN, CDR2 SYDVKM, per germline. V gave up 5 bases and J gave up 10 bases; unmatched junction bases: 5.

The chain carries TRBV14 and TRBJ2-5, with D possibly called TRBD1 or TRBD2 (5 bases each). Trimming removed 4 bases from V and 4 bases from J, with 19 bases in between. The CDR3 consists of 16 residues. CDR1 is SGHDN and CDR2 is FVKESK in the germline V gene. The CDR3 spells CASSPPRSPGRETQYF. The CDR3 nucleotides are TGTGCCAGCAGCCCCCCCCGGTCCCCGGGACGAGAGACCCAGTACTTC.

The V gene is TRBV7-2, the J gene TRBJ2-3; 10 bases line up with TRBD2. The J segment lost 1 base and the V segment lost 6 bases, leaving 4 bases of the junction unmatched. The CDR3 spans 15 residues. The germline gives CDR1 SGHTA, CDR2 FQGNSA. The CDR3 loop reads CASRTGTSGTDTQYF. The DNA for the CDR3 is TGTGCCAGCAGGACCGGGACTAGCGGCACAGATACGCAGTATTTT. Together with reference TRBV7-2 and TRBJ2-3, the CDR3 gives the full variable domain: GAGVSQSPSNKVTEKGKDVELRCDPISGHTALYWYRQSLGQGLEFLIYFQGNSAPDKSGLPSDRFSAERTGGSVSTLTIQRTQQEDSAVYLCASRTGTSGTDTQYFGPGTRLTVL.

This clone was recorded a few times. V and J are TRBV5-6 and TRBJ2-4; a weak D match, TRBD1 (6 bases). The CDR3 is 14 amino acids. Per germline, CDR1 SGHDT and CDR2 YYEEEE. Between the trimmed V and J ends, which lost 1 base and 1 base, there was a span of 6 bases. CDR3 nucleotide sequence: TGTGCCAGCAGCTTGACAGGGGCCAAAAACATTCAGTACTTC. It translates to CASSLTGAKNIQYF.

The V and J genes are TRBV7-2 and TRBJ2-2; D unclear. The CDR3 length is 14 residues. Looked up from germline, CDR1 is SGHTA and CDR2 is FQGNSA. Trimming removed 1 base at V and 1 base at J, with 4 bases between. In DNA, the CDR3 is TGTGCCAGCAGCTTAGGAGAGAACACCGGGGAGCTGTTTTTT. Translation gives CASSLGENTGELFF.

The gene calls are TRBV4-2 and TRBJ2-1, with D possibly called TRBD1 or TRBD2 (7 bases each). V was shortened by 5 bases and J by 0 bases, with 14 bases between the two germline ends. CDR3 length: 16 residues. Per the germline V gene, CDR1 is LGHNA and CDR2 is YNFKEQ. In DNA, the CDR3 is TGTGCCAGCAGCGCCCAGGGGGGGGGCTCCTACAATGAGCAGTTCTTC. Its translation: CASSAQGGGSYNEQFF.

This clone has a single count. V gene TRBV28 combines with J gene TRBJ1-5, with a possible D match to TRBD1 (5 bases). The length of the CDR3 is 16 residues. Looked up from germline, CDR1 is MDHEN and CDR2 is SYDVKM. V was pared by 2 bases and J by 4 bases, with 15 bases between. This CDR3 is CASSLRQSVRNQPQHF. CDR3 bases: TGTGCCAGCAGTTTAAGACAGTCGGTGAGGAATCAGCCCCAGCATTTT. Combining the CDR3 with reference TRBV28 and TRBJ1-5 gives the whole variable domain DVKVTQSSRYLVKRTGEKVFLECVQDMDHENMFWYRQDPGLGLRLIYFSYDVKMKEKGDIPEGYSVSREKKERFSLILESASTNQTSMYLCASSLRQSVRNQPQHFGDGTRLSIL.

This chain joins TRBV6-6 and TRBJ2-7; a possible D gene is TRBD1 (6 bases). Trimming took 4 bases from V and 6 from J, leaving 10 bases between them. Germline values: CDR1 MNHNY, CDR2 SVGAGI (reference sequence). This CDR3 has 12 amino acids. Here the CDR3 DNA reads TGTGCCAGCAGTTCGGACAGCCGCGAGCAGTACTTC. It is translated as CASSSDSREQYF.

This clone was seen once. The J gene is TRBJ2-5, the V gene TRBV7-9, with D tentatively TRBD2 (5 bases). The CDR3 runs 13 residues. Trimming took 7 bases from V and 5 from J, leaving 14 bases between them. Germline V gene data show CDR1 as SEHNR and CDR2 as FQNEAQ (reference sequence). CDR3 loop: CASTRWGDETQYF. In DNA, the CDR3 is TGTGCCAGCACCCGATGGGGAGATGAGACCCAGTACTTC.

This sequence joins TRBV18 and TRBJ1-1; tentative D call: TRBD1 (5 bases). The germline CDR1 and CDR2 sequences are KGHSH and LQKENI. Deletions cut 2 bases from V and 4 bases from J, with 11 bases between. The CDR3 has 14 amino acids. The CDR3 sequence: CASSPGAQGTEAFF. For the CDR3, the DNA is TGTGCCAGCTCACCAGGGGCGCAGGGCACTGAAGCTTTCTTT.

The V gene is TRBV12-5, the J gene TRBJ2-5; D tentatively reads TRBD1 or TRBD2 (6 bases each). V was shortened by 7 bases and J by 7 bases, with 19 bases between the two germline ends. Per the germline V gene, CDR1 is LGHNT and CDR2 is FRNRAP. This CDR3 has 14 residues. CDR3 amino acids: CASAEGGTRGTQYF. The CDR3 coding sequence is TGTGCTAGTGCCGAAGGGGGGACTCGAGGGACCCAGTACTTC.

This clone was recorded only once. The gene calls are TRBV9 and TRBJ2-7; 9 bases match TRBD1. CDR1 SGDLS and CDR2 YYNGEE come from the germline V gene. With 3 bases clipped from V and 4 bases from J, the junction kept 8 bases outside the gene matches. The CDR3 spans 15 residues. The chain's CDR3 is CASSEGQGLFYEQYF. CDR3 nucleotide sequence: TGTGCCAGCAGCGAGGGACAGGGATTGTTTTACGAGCAGTACTTC.

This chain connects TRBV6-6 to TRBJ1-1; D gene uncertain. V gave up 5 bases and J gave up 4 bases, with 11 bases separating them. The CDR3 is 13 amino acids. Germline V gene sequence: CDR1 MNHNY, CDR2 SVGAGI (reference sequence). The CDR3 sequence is CASSTTEGTEAFF. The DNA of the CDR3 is TGTGCCAGCAGTACGACGGAAGGCACTGAAGCTTTCTTT.

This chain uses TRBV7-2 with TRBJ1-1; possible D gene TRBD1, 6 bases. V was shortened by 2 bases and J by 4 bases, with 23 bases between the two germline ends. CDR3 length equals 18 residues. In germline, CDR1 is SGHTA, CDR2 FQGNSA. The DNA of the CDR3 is TGTGCCAGCAGCTTATGGGTGGGCAGGGGAAAGGGGGGCACTGAAGCTTTCTTT. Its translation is CASSLWVGRGKGGTEAFF.

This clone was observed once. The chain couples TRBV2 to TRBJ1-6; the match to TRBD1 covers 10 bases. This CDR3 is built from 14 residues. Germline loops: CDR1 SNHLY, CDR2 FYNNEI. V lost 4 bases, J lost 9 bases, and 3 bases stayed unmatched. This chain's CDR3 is CASSADRGSSPLHF. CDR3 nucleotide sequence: TGTGCCAGCAGTGCGGACAGGGGGAGTTCACCCCTCCACTTT.

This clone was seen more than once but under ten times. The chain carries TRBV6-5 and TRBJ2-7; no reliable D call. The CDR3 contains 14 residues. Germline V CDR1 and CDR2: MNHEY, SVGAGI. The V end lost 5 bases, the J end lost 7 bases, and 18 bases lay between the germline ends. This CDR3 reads CASSQIGWLSEQYF. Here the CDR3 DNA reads TGTGCCAGCAGTCAAATAGGGTGGCTCTCTGAGCAGTACTTC.

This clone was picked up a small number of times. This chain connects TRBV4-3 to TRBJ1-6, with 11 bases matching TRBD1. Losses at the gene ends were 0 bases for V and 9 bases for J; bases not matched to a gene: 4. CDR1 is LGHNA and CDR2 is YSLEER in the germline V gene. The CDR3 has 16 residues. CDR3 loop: CASSQDFGTGGSPLHF. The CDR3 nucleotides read TGCGCCAGCAGCCAAGATTTCGGGACAGGGGGTTCACCCCTCCACTTT.

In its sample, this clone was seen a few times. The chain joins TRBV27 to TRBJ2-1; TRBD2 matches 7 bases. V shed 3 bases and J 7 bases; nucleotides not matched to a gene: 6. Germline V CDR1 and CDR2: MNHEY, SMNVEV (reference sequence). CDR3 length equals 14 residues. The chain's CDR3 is CASSFRLAQNEQFF. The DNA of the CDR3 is TGTGCCAGCAGTTTTAGACTAGCCCAGAATGAGCAGTTCTTC.

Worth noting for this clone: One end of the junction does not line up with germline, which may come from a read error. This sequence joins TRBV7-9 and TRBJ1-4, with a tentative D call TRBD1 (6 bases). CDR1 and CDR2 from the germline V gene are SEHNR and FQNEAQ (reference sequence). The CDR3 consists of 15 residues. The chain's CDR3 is CASSPRLGISGTKIF. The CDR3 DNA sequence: TGTGCCAGCAGCCCGCGACTTGGGATATCCGGGACAAAGATTTTT.